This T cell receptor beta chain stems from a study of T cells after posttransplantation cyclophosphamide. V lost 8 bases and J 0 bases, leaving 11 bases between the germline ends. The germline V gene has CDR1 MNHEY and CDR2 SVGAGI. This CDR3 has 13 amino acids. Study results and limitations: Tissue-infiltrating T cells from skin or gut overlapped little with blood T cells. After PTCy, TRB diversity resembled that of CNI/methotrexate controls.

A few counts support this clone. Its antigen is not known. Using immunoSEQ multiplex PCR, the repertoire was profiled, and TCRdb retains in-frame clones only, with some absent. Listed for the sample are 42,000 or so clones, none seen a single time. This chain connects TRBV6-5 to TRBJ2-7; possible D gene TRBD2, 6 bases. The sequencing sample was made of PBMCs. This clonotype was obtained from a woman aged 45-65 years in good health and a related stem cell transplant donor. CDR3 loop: CASGTYSSYEQYF. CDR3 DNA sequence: TGTGCCAGCGGGACTTACAGCTCCTACGAGCAGTACTTC.